The sequence of this T cell receptor (beta chain) was determined in a study of response to subunit inactivated influenza vaccine. This clonotype was seen more than once but under ten times. TCRdb reprocessed the RT-PCR reads via MiXCR and lists one record per CDR3 protein. The table has about 540,000 distinct CDR3 sequences, under 30% seen once. J was trimmed by 2 bases and V by 4 bases; bases with no gene match: 2. There are 15 residues in the CDR3. The germline gives CDR1 SGHKS, CDR2 YYEKEE (reference sequence). This sample was shared with a second study, whose subject was T cells expressing NK-cell markers. This second study notes: For TCR beta, cDNA was produced by 5'RACE template switching with UMIs. Sorted CD3+CD56-NKG2C+, CD3+CD56+NKG2C+ and CD3+CD56+NKG2C- T cells supplied the TCR beta repertoires.

Sequences were derived from CD4+ T cells sorted from PBMCs, sampled 11 to 12 days after vaccination. The receptor was derived from a man in his fifties or sixties who received an inactivated influenza vaccine. The J gene is TRBJ2-1, the V gene TRBV5-5; 11 bases fit TRBD2. CDR3 amino acids: CASSLGLAAYNEQFF. CDR3 DNA: TGTGCCAGCAGCCTGGGACTAGCGGCCTACAATGAGCAGTTCTTC.